This T cell receptor (beta chain) was sequenced for a study of vaccination and CD4 T cells after COVID-19. The wider study: The convalescents were made up of six males and four females, two of whom were Hispanic. Investigators took post-vaccine samples a median roughly 70 days after dose two, within a range of 14 to 241.

An Oncomine TCR Beta short-read assay was used to sequence the DNA from cultured CD4+ T cells. TCRdb used MiXCR to reprocess the PCR reads, holding one entry per CDR3 protein. The sample carries about 12,000 distinct CDR3 sequences, around 78% recorded once. Treatment: roughly 11-day PBMC culture with coronavirus spike peptide pools or control peptides (ViraFEST assay). Following expansion of antigen-specific T cells with peptide pools, ViraFEST then sequenced TCRs. As concerns this clonotype: Its cognate antigen is unknown.

CDR1 LNHDA and CDR2 SQIVND come from the germline V gene (reference sequence). The ends were cut back, 3 bases at V and 6 bases at J, with 17 bases in the middle. The length of the CDR3 is 15 residues. The sequence derives from a human donor who had recovered from COVID-19. Sequenced material: CD4+ T cells from blood, cultured in vitro. The chain carries TRBV19 and TRBJ1-1; D is possibly TRBD1 (5 bases). CDR3 sequence reads: CASSIRPNRLAEAFF. CDR3 nucleotide sequence: TGTGCCAGTAGTATCCGCCCCAACAGGTTAGCTGAAGCTTTCTTT.